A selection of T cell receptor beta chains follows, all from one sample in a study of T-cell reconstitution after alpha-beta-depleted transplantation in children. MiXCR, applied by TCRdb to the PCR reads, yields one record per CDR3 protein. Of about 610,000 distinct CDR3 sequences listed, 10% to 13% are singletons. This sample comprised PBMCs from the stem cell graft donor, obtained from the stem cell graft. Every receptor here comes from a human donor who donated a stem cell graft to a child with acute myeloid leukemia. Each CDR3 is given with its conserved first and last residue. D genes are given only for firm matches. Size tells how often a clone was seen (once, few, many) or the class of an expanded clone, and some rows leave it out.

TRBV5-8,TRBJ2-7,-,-,CASSRTVLEQYF,TGTGCCAGCAGCAGGACAGTCTTGGAGCAGTACTTC
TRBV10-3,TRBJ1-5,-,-,CATRQEFNQPQHF,TGTGCCACCCGACAGGAGTTCAATCAGCCCCAGCATTTT
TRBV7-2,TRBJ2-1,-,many,CASSFRGFRQVYNEQFF,TGTGCCAGCAGCTTTAGGGGCTTTAGACAGGTCTACAATGAGCAGTTCTTC
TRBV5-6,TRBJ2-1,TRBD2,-,CASSPFEGGVSNEQFF,TGTGCCAGCAGCCCGTTTGAGGGAGGGGTTTCCAATGAGCAGTTCTTC
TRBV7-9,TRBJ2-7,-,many,CASRTRSSYEQYF,TGTGCCAGCAGAACCAGATCATCCTACGAGCAGTACTTC
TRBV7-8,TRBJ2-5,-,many,CASSQGGKGKETQYF,TGTGCCAGCAGCCAGGGTGGTAAAGGGAAGGAGACCCAGTACTTC
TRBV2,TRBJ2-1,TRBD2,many,CASSEGKTSGSYNEQFF,TGTGCCAGCAGTGAAGGGAAAACTAGCGGGAGTTACAATGAGCAGTTCTTC
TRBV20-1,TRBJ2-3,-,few,CSAPGTAGTRSYTDTQYF,TGCAGTGCCCCCGGGACGGCCGGGACTCGCTCTTACACGGATACGCAGTATTTT
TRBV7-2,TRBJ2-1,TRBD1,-,CASSPGTGEGNEQFF,TGTGCCAGCAGCCCAGGGACAGGGGAGGGCAATGAGCAGTTCTTC
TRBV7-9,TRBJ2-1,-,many,CASSLGEYNEQFF,TGTGCCAGCAGCTTAGGGGAATACAATGAGCAGTTCTTC
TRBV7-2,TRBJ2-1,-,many,CASSLQRYNEQFF,TGTGCCAGCAGCCTCCAGCGGTACAATGAGCAGTTCTTC
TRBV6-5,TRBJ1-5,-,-,CASSRSQNSNQPQHF,TGTGCCAGCAGTCGCTCCCAGAATTCCAATCAGCCCCAGCATTTT
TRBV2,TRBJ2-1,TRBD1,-,CASRLGTGDNEQFF,TGTGCCAGCCGACTCGGGACAGGGGACAATGAGCAGTTCTTC
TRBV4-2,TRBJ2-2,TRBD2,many,CASSHSGLAGFTGELFF,TGTGCCAGCAGCCACTCGGGACTAGCGGGATTCACCGGGGAGCTGTTTTTT
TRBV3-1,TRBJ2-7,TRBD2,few,CASRGGLAGAYEQYF,TGTGCCAGCAGGGGGGGACTAGCGGGAGCCTACGAGCAGTACTTC
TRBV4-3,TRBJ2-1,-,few,CASSQEASHNEQFF,TGCGCCAGCAGCCAAGAAGCGAGTCACAATGAGCAGTTCTTC
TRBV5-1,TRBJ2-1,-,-,CASSLALAFGNEQFF,TGCGCCAGCAGCTTGGCCTTAGCTTTTGGGAATGAGCAGTTCTTC
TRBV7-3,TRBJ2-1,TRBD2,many,CASSLGGDYNEQFF,TGTGCCAGCAGCTTAGGGGGGGACTACAATGAGCAGTTCTTC
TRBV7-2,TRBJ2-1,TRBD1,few,CASTRDRVGNEQFF,TGTGCCAGCACCAGGGACAGGGTTGGAAATGAGCAGTTCTTC
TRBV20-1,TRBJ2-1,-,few,CSATRDSLGDEQFF,TGCAGTGCCACTCGGGACTCCCTTGGCGATGAGCAGTTCTTC
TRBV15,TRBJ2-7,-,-,CATSPDRYEQYF,TGTGCCACCAGCCCCGACCGGTACGAGCAGTACTTC
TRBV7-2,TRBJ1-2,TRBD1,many,CASSQQGFSYGYTF,TGTGCCAGCAGCCAACAGGGGTTCAGCTATGGCTACACCTTC
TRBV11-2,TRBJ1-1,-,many,CASSLGGGPTEAFF,TGTGCCAGCAGCTTAGGTGGAGGGCCCACTGAAGCTTTCTTT